This T cell receptor (beta chain) was profiled in a study of shared clonotypes between healthy human individuals. Study-wide points: Limitation of the genetic and exposure-history diversity represented came from the few donors. Among a few donors, roughly 5.5% of naive CD4 clonotypes were found in common.

Subsets obtained from CD4+ cells comprised CD45RA+ naive and CD45RA-negative memory cells. Per the germline V gene, CDR1 is MGHDK and CDR2 is SYGVNS. CDR3 size: 16 residues. Between the trimmed V and J ends, which lost 0 bases and 4 bases, there was a span of 14 bases. Assay used: immunoSEQ multiplex PCR; TCRdb lists only in-frame clones, some missing. The sample gives around 2.3 million clones, roughly 95% of which show up once; approximately 0.13% is in the top ten. In regard to this clone: Antigen: not known.

Sequencing was performed on naive CD4+ T cells sorted from blood. Subset given: CD45RA+ positively selected. The sequence came from a man aged 18-30 years in good health. The rearrangement uses TRBV25-1 and TRBJ2-3, with D perhaps given as TRBD1 or TRBD2 (5 bases each). CDR3 DNA: TGTGCCAGCAGTGAATATAAGGGGCGGGTGGCAGATACGCAGTATTTT. It encodes CASSEYKGRVADTQYF.